This T cell receptor beta chain is from a study of T cells expressing NK-cell markers. Whole-study context: Sorted CD3+CD56+NKG2C+, CD3+CD56+NKG2C- and CD3+CD56-NKG2C+ T cells supplied TCR beta repertoires.

Germline-derived CDR1 and CDR2 are LNHDA and SQIVND (reference sequence). The CDR3 totals 15 residues. Production of TCR beta cDNA relied on 5'RACE template switching with UMIs. TCRdb re-called the 5' RACE reads and shows each CDR3 protein once, DNA omitted. Here the sample table reports approximately 420,000 distinct CDR3 sequences. This clonotype originated in a woman aged 45-59 years in good health. This chain connects TRBV19 to TRBJ2-3; the D call of TRBD2 rests on TCRdb alone, since no DNA is present to check it. Material: blood T cells: a sorted CD56 or NKG2C T cell subset, CD4+ or CD8+ T cells, or bulk PBMC T cells (not recorded which). The CDR3 sequence is CASSIGGLNTDTQYF.